This TCR beta chain came from a study of Ad26.COV2.S vaccination and SARS-CoV-2 variants. Data came from immunoSEQ multiplex PCR; TCRdb stores just in-frame clones and leaves some out. The repertoire has some 250,000 clones, approximately 87% of them found once; the top ten carry approximately 12%. Only one count was recorded for this clone. Per germline, CDR1 MNHNY and CDR2 SVGAGI (reference sequence). The CDR3 covers 16 residues. V shed 0 bases and J shed 8 bases, with 14 bases lying between them. Treatment indicated: 15 to 20 received Ad26.COV2.S at low or high dose, single or two shots; a few received placebo; per-sample allocation not given. The samples were gathered on day 63 after the first injection of vaccine or placebo. An adult of 18-55 years in Boston served as donor.

The V call is TRBV6-6, the J call TRBJ2-6; D is undetermined. The sequence came from a person between 18 and 59 years old who received the Ad26.COV2.S COVID-19 vaccine or a placebo. Sequences were derived from peripheral blood, sampled in a trial of Ad26.COV2.S vaccine versus placebo. The CDR3 here is CASSYSSPQQSNVLTF. The CDR3 DNA follows: TGTGCCAGCAGTTACTCTTCACCCCAACAGTCCAACGTCCTGACTTTC.